The 14 T cell receptor beta chains reported below all come from one sample, sequenced in a study of cytomegalovirus exposure and HLA in healthy donors. A multiplex PCR was run with 60 Vbeta primers and 13 Jbeta primers. Clones were sequenced by immunoSEQ multiplex PCR, and TCRdb holds only the in-frame ones, with some missing. The table lists approximately 91,000 clones, 60% to 80% of them singletons. The sequenced sample was PBMCs. The receptors here all came from a female donor in good health and CMV-seronegative.

This chain uses TRBV7-6 with TRBJ2-2; 9 bases agree with TRBD1. The CDR3 sequence is 16 residues long. Germline V gene data show CDR1 as SGHVS and CDR2 as FNYEAQ. V trimming: 7 bases; J trimming: 4 bases; junction bases outside the gene matches: 10. CDR3 bases: TGTGCCAGCACCCAAGGACAGGGGCCGAGCACCGGGGAGCTGTTTTTT. Its protein is CASTQGQGPSTGELFF.

This clone has just one count. J is TRBJ2-2 and V is TRBV27; tentative D call: TRBD2 (6 bases). The CDR3 sequence is 14 residues long. CDR1 MNHEY and CDR2 SMNVEV come from the germline V gene (reference sequence). V was clipped by 10 bases and J by 6 bases, with 18 bases between them. CDR3 in amino acids: CATRDSAWPGELFF. The CDR3 region has the DNA TGTGCCACCCGGGACTCCGCTTGGCCCGGGGAGCTGTTTTTT.

The chain combines TRBV25-1 with TRBJ2-6; no reliable D call. The CDR3 sequence is 14 residues long. Trimming removed 8 bases at V and 0 bases at J, with 8 bases between. Germline CDR1 MGHDK, CDR2 SYGVNS. The CDR3 region has the DNA TGTGCCAGCTCCAAAAACTCTGGGGCCAACGTCCTGACTTTC. The encoded protein is CASSKNSGANVLTF. Looking up the rest from reference TRBV25-1 and TRBJ2-6 gives the full variable domain: EADIYQTPRYLVIGTGKKITLECSQTMGHDKMYWYQQDPGMELHLIHYSYGVNSTEKGDLSSESTVSRIRTEHFPLTLESARPSHTSQYLCASSKNSGANVLTFGAGSRLTVL.

The V call is TRBV7-6, the J call TRBJ1-6; the match to TRBD1 covers 9 bases. Germline V gene data show CDR1 as SGHVS and CDR2 as FNYEAQ. Germline trimming cut 5 bases from V and 7 bases from J; bases unmatched to any gene: 3. This CDR3 region has 14 residues. CDR3 region: CASSVGTGNSPLHF. The DNA for the CDR3 is TGTGCCAGCAGCGTCGGGACAGGGAATTCACCCCTCCACTTT.

This chain links TRBV29-1 with TRBJ2-7; unclear D gene. CDR1 SQVTM and CDR2 ANQGSEA come from the germline V gene. The CDR3 covers 12 residues. V was cut by 8 bases and J by 0 bases, with 11 bases left in between. CDR3 nucleotide sequence: TGCAGCTTTCTCACGAGCTCCTACGAGCAGTACTTC. The encoded protein is CSFLTSSYEQYF.

A few counts support this clone. This chain joins TRBV7-2 and TRBJ1-2; the match to TRBD1 covers 8 bases. The germline V gene encodes CDR1 SGHTA and CDR2 FQGNSA. This CDR3 contains 15 residues. With V trimmed by 1 base and J by 5 bases, 6 bases remained unmatched. CDR3 coding DNA: TGTGCCAGCAGCTTAGATGACAGGGGAGGGTATGGCTACACCTTC. It translates to CASSLDDRGGYGYTF.

This chain links TRBV19 with TRBJ1-2; 7 nucleotides align to TRBD1. Trimming cost V 5 bases and J 3 bases; bases outside gene matches: 6. The CDR3 has 14 residues. Germline CDR1 is LNHDA and CDR2 is SQIVND (reference sequence). The CDR3 bases are TGTGCCAGTAGTTTCCAAGGGACAGACTATGGCTACACCTTC. Translating it yields CASSFQGTDYGYTF.

The rearrangement uses TRBV28 and TRBJ1-2; no reliable D call. The germline V and J ends were trimmed by 4 bases and 2 bases, with 17 bases remaining between them. The CDR3 contains 16 residues. The germline CDR1 and CDR2 sequences are MDHEN and SYDVKM. The DNA for the CDR3 is TGTGCCAGCAGTTGGATTGGAACAGAAGAGAACTATGGCTACACCTTC. Translating it yields CASSWIGTEENYGYTF.

This rearrangement joins TRBV27 to TRBJ2-7; D is possibly TRBD1 (5 bases). Trimming shortened V by 6 bases and J by 5 bases, and 20 bases separated the two germline ends. CDR1 is MNHEY and CDR2 is SMNVEV in the germline V gene (reference sequence). The CDR3 is 15 amino acids. Here the CDR3 DNA reads TGTGCCAGCAGGCAAGGGGCCGGTTGGGCCCACGAGCAGTACTTC. Its protein is CASRQGAGWAHEQYF.

CDR3: CASSLTSGLGVNTEAFF. In DNA form, the CDR3 reads TGTGCCAGCTCACTTACCTCGGGTTTAGGGGTGAACACTGAAGCTTTCTTT. J is TRBJ1-1 and V is TRBV18; a possible D gene is TRBD1 (5 bases). Deletions cut 4 bases from V and 0 bases from J, with 18 bases between. The CDR3 runs to 17 residues. CDR1 is KGHSH and CDR2 is LQKENI in the germline V gene.

The rearrangement uses TRBV2 and TRBJ2-1; D is undetermined. Trimming took off 8 bases at V and 3 bases at J, with 5 bases between the two ends. The CDR3 runs to 11 residues. CDR1 and CDR2 from the germline V gene are SNHLY and FYNNEI. CDR3 sequence: CASQNYNEQFF. In DNA, the CDR3 is TGTGCCAGCCAGAACTACAATGAGCAGTTCTTC.

V usage is TRBV28 and J usage is TRBJ2-7; D is possibly TRBD1 (5 bases). In germline, CDR1 is MDHEN, CDR2 SYDVKM. Trimming shortened V by 2 bases and J by 1 base, and 12 bases separated the two germline ends. The CDR3 has 15 residues. CDR3 in DNA: TGTGCCAGCAGTTTAGGTTCCGACAGTTCCTACGAGCAGTACTTC. It is translated as CASSLGSDSSYEQYF.

J is TRBJ1-2 and V is TRBV18; no clear D gene. CDR3 size: 14 residues. Per germline, CDR1 KGHSH and CDR2 LQKENI. The V end lost 4 bases, the J end lost 3 bases, and 12 bases lay between the germline ends. The CDR3: CASSRDITDYGYTF. DNA of the CDR3: TGTGCCAGCTCACGTGACATCACAGACTATGGCTACACCTTC. The whole variable domain, remainder taken from reference TRBV18 and TRBJ1-2, is NAGVMQNPRHLVRRRGQEARLRCSPMKGHSHVYWYRQLPEEGLKFMVYLQKENIIDESGMPKERFSAEFPKEGPSILRIQQVVRGDSAAYFCASSRDITDYGYTFGSGTRLTVV.

The V call is TRBV4-2, the J call TRBJ1-1, with D uncertain. The CDR3 loop spans 14 amino acids. The V and J ends lost 4 bases and 2 bases respectively, with 11 bases between them. CDR1 LGHNA and CDR2 YNFKEQ come from the germline V gene. This chain's CDR3 is CASSRHTENTEAFF. Here the CDR3 DNA reads TGTGCCAGCAGCCGACATACTGAAAACACTGAAGCTTTCTTT.